This T cell receptor (beta chain) was profiled in a study of blood T cell repertoires in COVID-19. Turning to the study itself: PBMCs, B-cell-depleted T cells, or T cells provided the cDNA or gDNA that made up the material.

Patients in Seattle were enrolled during active infection, then followed longitudinally. V dropped 3 bases and J dropped 1 base, with 28 bases sitting between them. Germline assignment: CDR1 LNHDA and CDR2 SQIVND (reference sequence). This CDR3 is built from 21 residues. In the authors' workflow: Amplification with reference gene primers provided the estimates of nucleated cell counts. This table comes from immunoSEQ multiplex PCR, and its TCRdb copy is limited to in-frame clones, with some not included. V, J and clone size reflect that table, while D and trimming were determined from the DNA. The table includes 96,000 or so clones, roughly 81% detected once.

The material sequenced was peripheral blood. This sequence was found in a man of 80 years or more with COVID-19, enrolled during active disease. V gene TRBV19 combines with J gene TRBJ1-3, with unresolved D. As DNA, the CDR3 is TGTGCCAGTAGTATCTTTTTCGTTCGTCCCTCGCAACAGCCATCTGGAAACACCATATATTTT. It codes for CASSIFFVRPSQQPSGNTIYF. Full variable domain (remainder filled in from reference TRBV19 and TRBJ1-3): DGGITQSPKYLFRKEGQNVTLSCEQNLNHDAMYWYRQDPGQGLRLIYYSQIVNDFQKGDIAEGYSVSREKKESFPLTVTSAQKNPTAFYLCASSIFFVRPSQQPSGNTIYFGEGSWLTVV.